This T cell receptor (beta chain) came from a study of shared clonotypes between healthy human individuals. TCRdb's table, derived via immunoSEQ multiplex PCR, lists solely in-frame clones and lacks some. The profile shows around 2.1 million clones, 90% to 95% of them singletons. A note on this clone: Its specificity is unknown.

With 0 bases clipped from V and 7 bases from J, the junction kept 12 bases outside the gene matches. There are 17 residues in the CDR3. The germline gives CDR1 SGHDN, CDR2 FVKESK. Naive CD8 isolation took CD45RO-negative cells positively selected for CCR7 and excluded terminally differentiated effector memory CD45RA+ cells. Study results and limitations: Sharing across four donors was highest in naive CD4 (approximately 5%) and lowest in memory CD8 (roughly 0.4%).

The sequencing input was naive CD8+ T cells from PBMCs. The origin of this receptor is a man between 18 and 35 years old in good health. Some clones in this sample may be carry-over from other donors' samples. The chain joins TRBV14 to TRBJ1-2, with 9 bases aligning to TRBD1. CDR3 DNA: TGTGCCAGCAGCCAAGAAAGAAGAGGACAGGGGACGCGTGGCTACACCTTC. This sequence encodes CASSQERRGQGTRGYTF.